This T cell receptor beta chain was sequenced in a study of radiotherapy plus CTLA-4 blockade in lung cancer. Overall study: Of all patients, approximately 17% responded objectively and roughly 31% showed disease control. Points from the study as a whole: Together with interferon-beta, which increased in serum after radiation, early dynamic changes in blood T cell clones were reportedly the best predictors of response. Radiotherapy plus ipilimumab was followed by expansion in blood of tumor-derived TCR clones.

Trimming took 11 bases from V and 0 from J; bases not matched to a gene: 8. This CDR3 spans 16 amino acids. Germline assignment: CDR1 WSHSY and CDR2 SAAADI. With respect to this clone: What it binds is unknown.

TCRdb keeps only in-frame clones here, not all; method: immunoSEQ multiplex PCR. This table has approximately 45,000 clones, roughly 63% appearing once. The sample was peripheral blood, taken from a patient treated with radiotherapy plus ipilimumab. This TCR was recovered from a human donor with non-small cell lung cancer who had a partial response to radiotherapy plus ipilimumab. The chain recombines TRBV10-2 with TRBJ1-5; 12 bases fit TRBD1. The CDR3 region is CAVGGTGGFSNQPQHF. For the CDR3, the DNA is TGCGCCGTGGGAGGGACAGGGGGCTTTAGCAATCAGCCCCAGCATTTT.